Here is one T cell receptor (beta chain) with its context. Germline V gene data show CDR1 as GTSNPN and CDR2 as SVGIG (reference sequence). The CDR3 runs 13 residues. V trimming: 1 base; J trimming: 3 bases; junction bases outside the gene matches: 2. The sample comes from a study of cytomegalovirus exposure and HLA in healthy donors. The PCR used 60 Vbeta and 13 Jbeta primers. The data were produced by immunoSEQ multiplex PCR, yet TCRdb's version contains in-frame clones alone and is incomplete. Among about 150,000 clones, about 85% were seen once, and the ten largest hold approximately 1.2%. The source is a man between 50 and 59 years old in good health and CMV-seropositive. The chain is built from TRBV30 and TRBJ2-7, with TRBD2 matching over 8 bases. Sequencing used PBMCs. The CDR3 DNA follows: TGTGCCTGGAGTGGAACTAGCGGCTACGAGCAGTACTTC. Translated: CAWSGTSGYEQYF.